This T cell receptor beta chain emerged from a study of T cell clonotyping in hematopoietic cell transplantation. The germline gives CDR1 MNHEY, CDR2 SVGAGI. There are 13 residues in the CDR3. Unmatched junction bases numbered 4, after V lost 7 bases and J lost 4 bases. Time point here: recipient sample about 28 days before transplant, after cytoreduction. This table comes from immunoSEQ multiplex PCR, and its TCRdb copy is limited to in-frame clones, with some not included. The sample lists about 45,000 clones; about four fifths were seen once. General observations from the study: Higher Inverse Simpson Index values in graft donor and pretransplant recipient predicted broader posttransplant TCR diversity. Recipient TCR diversity dropped after transplant; expanded clonotypes rose from day 30 to 180.

In regard to this clone: Its antigen is currently unknown.

The clonotype was recovered from a man in his fifties or sixties with myelodysplastic syndrome. Some clones in this sample may be carry-over from other donors' samples. The J gene is TRBJ1-3, the V gene TRBV6-5; TRBD1 matches at 7 bases. Sequencing used peripheral blood mononuclear cells, obtained before stem cell transplant. CDR3 in amino acids: CASTRTGGNTIYF. The CDR3 nucleotides read TGTGCCAGCACTCGGACAGGAGGAAACACCATATATTTT.